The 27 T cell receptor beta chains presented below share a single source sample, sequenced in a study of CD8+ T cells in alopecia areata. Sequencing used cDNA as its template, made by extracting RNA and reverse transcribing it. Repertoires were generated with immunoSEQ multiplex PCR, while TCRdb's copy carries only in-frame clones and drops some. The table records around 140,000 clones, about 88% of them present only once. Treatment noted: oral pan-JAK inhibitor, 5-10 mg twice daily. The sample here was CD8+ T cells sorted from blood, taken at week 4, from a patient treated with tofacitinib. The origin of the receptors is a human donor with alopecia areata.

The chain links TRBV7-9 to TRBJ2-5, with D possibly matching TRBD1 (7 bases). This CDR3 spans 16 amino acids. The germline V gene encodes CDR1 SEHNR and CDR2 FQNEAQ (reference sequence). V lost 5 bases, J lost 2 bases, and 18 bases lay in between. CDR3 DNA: TGTGCCAGCAGCCGGGGGACAGCCGTACTACAAGAGACCCAGTACTTC. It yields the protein CASSRGTAVLQETQYF.

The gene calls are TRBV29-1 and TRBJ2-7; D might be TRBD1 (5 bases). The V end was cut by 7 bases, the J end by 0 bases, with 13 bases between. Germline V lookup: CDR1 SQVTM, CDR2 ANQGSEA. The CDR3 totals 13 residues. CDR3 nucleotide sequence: TGCAGCGCTCAGACAGTCCTCTCCTACGAGCAGTACTTC. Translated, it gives CSAQTVLSYEQYF.

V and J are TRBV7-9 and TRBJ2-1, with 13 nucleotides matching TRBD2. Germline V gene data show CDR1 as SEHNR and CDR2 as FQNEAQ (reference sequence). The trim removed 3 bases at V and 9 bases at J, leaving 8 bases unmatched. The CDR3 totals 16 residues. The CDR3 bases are TGTGCCAGCAGCTTCCCGACTAGCGGGGGGCGGGTTGAGCAGTTCTTC. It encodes CASSFPTSGGRVEQFF.

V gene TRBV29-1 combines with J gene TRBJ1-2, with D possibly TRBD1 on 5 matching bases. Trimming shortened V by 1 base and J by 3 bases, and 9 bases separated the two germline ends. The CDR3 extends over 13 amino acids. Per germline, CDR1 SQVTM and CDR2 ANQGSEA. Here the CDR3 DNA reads TGCAGCGTTGAAGTATCAGGGTACTATGGCTACACCTTC. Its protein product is CSVEVSGYYGYTF. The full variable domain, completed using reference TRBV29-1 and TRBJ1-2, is SAVISQKPSRDICQRGTSLTIQCQVDSQVTMMFWYRQQPGQSLTLIATANQGSEATYESGFVIDKFPISRPNLTFSTLTVSNMSPEDSSIYLCSVEVSGYYGYTFGSGTRLTVV.

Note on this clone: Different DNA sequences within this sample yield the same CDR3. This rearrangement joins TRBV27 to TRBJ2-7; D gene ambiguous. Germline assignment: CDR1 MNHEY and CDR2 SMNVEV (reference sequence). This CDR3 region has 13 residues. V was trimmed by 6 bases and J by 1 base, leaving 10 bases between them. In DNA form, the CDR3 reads TGTGCCAGCAGCTTCCGCGGATCCTACGAGCAGTACTTC. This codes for CASSFRGSYEQYF.

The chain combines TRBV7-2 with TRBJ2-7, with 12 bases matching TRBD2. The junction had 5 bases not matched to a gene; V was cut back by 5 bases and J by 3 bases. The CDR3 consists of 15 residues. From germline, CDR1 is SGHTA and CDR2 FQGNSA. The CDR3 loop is CASSPGLAGIYEQYF. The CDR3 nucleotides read TGTGCCAGCAGCCCCGGACTAGCGGGAATCTACGAGCAGTACTTC.

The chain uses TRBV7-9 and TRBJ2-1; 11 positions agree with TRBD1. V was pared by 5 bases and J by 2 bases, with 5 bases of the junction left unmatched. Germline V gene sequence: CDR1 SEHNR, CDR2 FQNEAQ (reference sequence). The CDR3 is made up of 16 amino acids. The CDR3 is CASSPWTGGTYNEQFF. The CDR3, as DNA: TGTGCCAGCAGCCCCTGGACAGGGGGCACCTACAATGAGCAGTTCTTC.

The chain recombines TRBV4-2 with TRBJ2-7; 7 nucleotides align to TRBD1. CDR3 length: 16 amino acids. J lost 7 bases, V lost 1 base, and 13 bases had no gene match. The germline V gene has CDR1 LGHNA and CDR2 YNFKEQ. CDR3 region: CASSQGETGSTEEQYF. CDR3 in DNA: TGTGCCAGCAGCCAAGGGGAGACAGGGTCAACGGAAGAGCAGTACTTC.

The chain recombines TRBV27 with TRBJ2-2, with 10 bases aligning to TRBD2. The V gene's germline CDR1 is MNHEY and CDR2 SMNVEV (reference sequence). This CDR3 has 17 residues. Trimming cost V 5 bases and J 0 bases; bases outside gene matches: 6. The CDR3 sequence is CASSRLLAGTNTGELFF. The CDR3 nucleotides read TGTGCCAGCAGTCGGCTACTAGCGGGGACGAACACCGGGGAGCTGTTTTTT.

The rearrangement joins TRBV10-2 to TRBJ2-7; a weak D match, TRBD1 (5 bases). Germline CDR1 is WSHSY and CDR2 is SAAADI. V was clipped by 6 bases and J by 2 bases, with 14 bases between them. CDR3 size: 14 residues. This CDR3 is CASREAGHTYEQYF. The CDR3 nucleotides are TGCGCCAGCAGAGAAGCCGGACACACCTACGAGCAGTACTTC.

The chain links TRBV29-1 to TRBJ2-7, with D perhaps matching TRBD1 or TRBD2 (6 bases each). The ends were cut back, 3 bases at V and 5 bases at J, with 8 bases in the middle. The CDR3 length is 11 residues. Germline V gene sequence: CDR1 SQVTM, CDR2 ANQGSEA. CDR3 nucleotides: TGCAGCGTTGACGGGGGCGACGAGCAGTACTTC. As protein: CSVDGGDEQYF.

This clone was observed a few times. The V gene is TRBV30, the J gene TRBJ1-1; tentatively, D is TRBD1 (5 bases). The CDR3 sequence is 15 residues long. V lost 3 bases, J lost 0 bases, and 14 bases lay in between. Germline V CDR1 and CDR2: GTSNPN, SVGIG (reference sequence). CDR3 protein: CAWSGGTAMNTEAFF. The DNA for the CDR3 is TGTGCCTGGAGCGGAGGGACGGCCATGAACACTGAAGCTTTCTTT.

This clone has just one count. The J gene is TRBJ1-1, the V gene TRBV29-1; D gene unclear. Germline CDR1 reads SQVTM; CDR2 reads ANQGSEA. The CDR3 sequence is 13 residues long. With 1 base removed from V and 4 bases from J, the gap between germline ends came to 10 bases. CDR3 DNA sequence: TGCAGCGTTGAAGCCGGACTGGGCACTGAAGCTTTCTTT. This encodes CSVEAGLGTEAFF. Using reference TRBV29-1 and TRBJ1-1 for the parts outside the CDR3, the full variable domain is SAVISQKPSRDICQRGTSLTIQCQVDSQVTMMFWYRQQPGQSLTLIATANQGSEATYESGFVIDKFPISRPNLTFSTLTVSNMSPEDSSIYLCSVEAGLGTEAFFGQGTRLTVV.

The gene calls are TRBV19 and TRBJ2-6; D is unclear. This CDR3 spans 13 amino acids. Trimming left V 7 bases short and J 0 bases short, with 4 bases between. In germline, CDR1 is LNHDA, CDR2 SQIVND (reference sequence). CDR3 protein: CASTYSGANVLTF. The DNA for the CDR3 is TGTGCCAGTACCTACTCTGGGGCCAACGTCCTGACTTTC.

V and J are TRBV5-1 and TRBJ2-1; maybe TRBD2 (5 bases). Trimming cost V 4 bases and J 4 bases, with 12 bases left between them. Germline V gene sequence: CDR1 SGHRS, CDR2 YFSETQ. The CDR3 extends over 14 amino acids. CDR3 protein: CASSLYEGYNEQFF. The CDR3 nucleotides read TGCGCCAGCAGCCTATATGAGGGATACAATGAGCAGTTCTTC.

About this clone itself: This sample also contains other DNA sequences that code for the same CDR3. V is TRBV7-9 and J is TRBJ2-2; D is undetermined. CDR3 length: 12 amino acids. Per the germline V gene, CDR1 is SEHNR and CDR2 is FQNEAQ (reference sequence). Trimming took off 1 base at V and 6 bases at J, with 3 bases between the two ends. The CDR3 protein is CASSLVPGELFF. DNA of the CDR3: TGTGCCAGCAGCTTAGTCCCCGGGGAGCTGTTTTTT. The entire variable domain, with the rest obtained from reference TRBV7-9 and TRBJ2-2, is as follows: DTGVSQNPRHKITKRGQNVTFRCDPISEHNRLYWYRQTLGQGPEFLTYFQNEAQLEKSRLLSDRFSAERPKGSFSTLEIQRTEQGDSAMYLCASSLVPGELFFGEGSRLTVL.

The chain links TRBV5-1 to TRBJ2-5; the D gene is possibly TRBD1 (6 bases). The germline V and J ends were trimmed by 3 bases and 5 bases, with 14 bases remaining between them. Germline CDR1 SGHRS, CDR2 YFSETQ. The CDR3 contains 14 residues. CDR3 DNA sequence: TGCGCCAGCAGCTGGGGCGAGGGGGTGGAGACCCAGTACTTC. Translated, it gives CASSWGEGVETQYF. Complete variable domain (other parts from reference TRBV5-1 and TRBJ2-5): KAGVTQTPRYLIKTRGQQVTLSCSPISGHRSVSWYQQTPGQGLQFLFEYFSETQRNKGNFPGRFSGRQFSNSRSEMNVSTLELGDSALYLCASSWGEGVETQYFGPGTRLLVL.

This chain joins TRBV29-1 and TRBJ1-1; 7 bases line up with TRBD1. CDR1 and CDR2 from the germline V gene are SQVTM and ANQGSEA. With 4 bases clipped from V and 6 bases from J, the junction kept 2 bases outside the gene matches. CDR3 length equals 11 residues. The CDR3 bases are TGCAGCGTTGGTAGGGGGCCTGAAGCTTTCTTT. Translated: CSVGRGPEAFF.

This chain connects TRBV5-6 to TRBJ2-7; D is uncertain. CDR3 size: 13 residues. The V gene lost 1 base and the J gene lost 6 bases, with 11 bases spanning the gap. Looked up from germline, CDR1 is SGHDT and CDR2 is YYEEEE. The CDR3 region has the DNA TGTGCCAGCAGCTTGACAATTGGTAGCGAGCAGTACTTC. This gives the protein CASSLTIGSEQYF.

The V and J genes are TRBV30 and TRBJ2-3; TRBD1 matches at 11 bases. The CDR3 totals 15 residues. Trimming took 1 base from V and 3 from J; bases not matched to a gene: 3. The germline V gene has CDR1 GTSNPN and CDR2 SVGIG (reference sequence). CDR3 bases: TGTGCCTGGAGTGGGACAGGGGGCCTGACAGATACGCAGTATTTT. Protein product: CAWSGTGGLTDTQYF.

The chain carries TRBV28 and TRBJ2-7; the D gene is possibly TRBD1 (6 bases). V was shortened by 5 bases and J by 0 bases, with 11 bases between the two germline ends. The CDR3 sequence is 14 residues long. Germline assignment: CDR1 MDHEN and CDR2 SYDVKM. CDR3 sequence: CASSQSQGSYEQYF. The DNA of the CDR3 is TGTGCCAGCAGTCAGTCACAGGGCTCCTACGAGCAGTACTTC. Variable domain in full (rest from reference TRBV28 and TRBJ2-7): DVKVTQSSRYLVKRTGEKVFLECVQDMDHENMFWYRQDPGLGLRLIYFSYDVKMKEKGDIPEGYSVSREKKERFSLILESASTNQTSMYLCASSQSQGSYEQYFGPGTRLTVT.

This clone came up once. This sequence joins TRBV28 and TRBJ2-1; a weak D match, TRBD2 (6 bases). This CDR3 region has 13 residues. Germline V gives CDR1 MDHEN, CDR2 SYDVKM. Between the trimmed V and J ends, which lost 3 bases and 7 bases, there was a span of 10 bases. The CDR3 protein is CASSFPGRNEQFF. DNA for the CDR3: TGTGCCAGCAGTTTCCCGGGGAGGAATGAGCAGTTCTTC.

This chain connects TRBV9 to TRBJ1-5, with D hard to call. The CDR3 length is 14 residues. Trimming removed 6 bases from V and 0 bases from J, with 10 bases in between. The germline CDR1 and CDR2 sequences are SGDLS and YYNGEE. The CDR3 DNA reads TGTGCCAGCAATGACGGGGATAGCAATCAGCCCCAGCATTTT. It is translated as CASNDGDSNQPQHF.

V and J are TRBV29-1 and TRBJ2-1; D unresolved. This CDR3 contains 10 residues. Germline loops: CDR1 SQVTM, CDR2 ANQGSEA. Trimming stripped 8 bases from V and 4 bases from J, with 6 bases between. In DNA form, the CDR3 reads TGCAGCATCTGGTACAATGAGCAGTTCTTC. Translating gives CSIWYNEQFF.

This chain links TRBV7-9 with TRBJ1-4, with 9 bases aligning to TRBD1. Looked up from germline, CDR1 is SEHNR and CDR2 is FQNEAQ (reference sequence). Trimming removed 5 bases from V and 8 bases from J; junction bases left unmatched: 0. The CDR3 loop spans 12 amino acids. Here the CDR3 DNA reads TGTGCCAGCAGCGGACAGGGGGAAAAACTGTTTTTT. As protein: CASSGQGEKLFF.

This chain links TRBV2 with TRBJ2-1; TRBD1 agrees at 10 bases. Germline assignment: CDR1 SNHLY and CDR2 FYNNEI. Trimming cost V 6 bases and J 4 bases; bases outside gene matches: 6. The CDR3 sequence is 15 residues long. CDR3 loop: CASRVGQGDYNEQFF. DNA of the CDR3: TGTGCCAGCAGGGTTGGACAGGGGGATTACAATGAGCAGTTCTTC.

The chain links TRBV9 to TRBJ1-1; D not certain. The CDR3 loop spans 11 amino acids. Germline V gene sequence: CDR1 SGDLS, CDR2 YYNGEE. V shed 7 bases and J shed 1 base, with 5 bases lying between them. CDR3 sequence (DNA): TGTGCCAGCGGGGAGAACACTGAAGCTTTCTTT. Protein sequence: CASGENTEAFF.